This T cell receptor (beta chain) derives from a study of early T cells in non-severe SARS-CoV-2 infection. Looking at the study overall: The input, bulk RNA from unsorted whole blood, was sequenced, and chains were unpaired.

Germline V gene data show CDR1 as SGHNT and CDR2 as YYREEE (reference sequence). The CDR3 consists of 15 residues. J was trimmed by 1 base and V by 4 bases; bases with no gene match: 4. On this clonotype itself: Its antigen remains unidentified.

Study results and caveats: Matching results from VDJdb favored anti-spike CD8 responses, leaving private and CD4 specificities undetected.

Researchers tagged individual cDNA molecules with unique molecular identifiers. From the 5' RACE reads, TCRdb called clonotypes with MiXCR, one entry per CDR3 protein. The sample includes under 70,000 distinct CDR3 sequences, roughly 5.3% of them seen just once. Sequencing input: whole blood. This clonotype originated in an adult who was a healthcare worker with PCR-confirmed SARS-CoV-2 infection or an uninfected control (not recorded which). The V call is TRBV5-4, the J call TRBJ2-7, with 11 bases matching TRBD1. The CDR3 nucleotides read TGTGCCAGCAGCCAAGGACAGGGGGCATCCTACGAGCAGTACTTC. Protein: CASSQGQGASYEQYF.